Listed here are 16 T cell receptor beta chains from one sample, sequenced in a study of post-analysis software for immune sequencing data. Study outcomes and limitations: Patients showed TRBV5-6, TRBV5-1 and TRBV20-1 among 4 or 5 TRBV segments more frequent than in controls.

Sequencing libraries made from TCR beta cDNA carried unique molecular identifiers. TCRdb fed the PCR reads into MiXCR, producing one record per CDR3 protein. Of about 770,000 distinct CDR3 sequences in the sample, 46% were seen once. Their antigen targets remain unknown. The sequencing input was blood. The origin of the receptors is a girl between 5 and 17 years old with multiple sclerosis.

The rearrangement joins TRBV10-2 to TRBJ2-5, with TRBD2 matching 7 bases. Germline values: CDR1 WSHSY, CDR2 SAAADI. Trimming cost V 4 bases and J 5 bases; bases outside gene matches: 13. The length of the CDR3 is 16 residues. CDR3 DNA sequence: TGCGCCAGCAGTGTTGACTCTAGCGGCCCTCGGGAGACCCAGTACTTC. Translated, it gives CASSVDSSGPRETQYF.

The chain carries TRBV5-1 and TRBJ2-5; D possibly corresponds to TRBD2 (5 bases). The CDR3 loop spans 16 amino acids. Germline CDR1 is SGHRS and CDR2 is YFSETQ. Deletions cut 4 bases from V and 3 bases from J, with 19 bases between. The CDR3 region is CASSQAVYSKEETQYF. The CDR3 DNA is TGCGCCAGCAGCCAAGCGGTATATTCAAAAGAAGAGACCCAGTACTTC.

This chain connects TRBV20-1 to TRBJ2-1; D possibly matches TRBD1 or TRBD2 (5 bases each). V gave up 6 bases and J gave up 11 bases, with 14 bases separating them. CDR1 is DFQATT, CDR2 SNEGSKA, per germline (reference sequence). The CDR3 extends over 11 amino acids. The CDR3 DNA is TGCAGTGCACCCGTAAGGGGACAGCAGTTCTTC. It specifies CSAPVRGQQFF.

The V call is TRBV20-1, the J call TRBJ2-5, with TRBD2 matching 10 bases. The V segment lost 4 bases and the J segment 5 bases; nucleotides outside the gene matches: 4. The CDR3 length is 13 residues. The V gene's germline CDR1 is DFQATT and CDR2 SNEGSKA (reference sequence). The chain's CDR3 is CSATALAGETQYF. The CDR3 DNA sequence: TGCAGTGCTACCGCACTAGCGGGGGAGACCCAGTACTTC.

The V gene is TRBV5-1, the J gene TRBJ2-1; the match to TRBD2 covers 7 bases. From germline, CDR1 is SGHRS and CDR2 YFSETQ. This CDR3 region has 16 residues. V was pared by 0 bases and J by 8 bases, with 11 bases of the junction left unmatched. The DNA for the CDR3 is TGCGCCAGCAGCTTGGTTTGGGCGGGAGAGGCCGATGAGCAGTTCTTC. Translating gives CASSLVWAGEADEQFF.

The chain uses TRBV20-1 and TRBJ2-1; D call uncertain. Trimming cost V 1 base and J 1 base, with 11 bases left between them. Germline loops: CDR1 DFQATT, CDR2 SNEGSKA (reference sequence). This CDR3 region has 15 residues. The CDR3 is CSARVVGPSYNEQFF. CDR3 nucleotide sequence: TGCAGTGCTAGAGTGGTTGGGCCGTCCTACAATGAGCAGTTCTTC.

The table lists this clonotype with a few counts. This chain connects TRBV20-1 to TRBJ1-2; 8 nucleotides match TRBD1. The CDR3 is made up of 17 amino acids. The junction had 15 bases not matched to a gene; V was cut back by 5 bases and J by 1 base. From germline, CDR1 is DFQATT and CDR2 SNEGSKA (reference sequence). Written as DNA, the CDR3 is TGCAGTGCTTTTAGAACCGCAGGGGGCGAGGGTAACTATGGCTACACCTTC. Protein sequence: CSAFRTAGGEGNYGYTF.

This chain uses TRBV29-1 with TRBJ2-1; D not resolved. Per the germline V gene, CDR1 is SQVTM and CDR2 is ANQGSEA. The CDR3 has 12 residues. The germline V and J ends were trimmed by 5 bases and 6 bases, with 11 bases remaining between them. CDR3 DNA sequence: TGCAGCGTTAGAGTGCTCGGCAATGAGCAGTTCTTC. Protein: CSVRVLGNEQFF.

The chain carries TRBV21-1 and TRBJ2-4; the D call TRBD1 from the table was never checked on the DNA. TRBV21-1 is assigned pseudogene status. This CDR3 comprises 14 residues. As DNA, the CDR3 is TGTGCCAGCAGCACCGGGACTAGCGAAAACATTCAGTACTTC. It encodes CASSTGTSENIQYF.

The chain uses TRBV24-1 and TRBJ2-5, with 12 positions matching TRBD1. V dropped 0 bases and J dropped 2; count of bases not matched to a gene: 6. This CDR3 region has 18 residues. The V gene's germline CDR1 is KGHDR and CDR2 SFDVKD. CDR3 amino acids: CATSDLGTGGAEQETQYF. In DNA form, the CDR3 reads TGTGCCACCAGTGATTTGGGGACAGGGGGCGCAGAGCAAGAGACCCAGTACTTC.

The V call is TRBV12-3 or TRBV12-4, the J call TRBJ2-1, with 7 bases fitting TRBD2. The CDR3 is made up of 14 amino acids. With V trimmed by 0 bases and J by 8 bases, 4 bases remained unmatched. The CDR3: CASSLAGGVDEQFF. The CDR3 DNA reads TGTGCCAGCAGTTTAGCGGGAGGGGTGGATGAGCAGTTCTTC.

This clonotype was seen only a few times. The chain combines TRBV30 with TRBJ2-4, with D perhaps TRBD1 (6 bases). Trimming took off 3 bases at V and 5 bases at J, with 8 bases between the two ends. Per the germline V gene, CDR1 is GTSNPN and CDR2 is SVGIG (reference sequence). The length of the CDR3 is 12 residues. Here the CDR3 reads CAWRQGENIQYF. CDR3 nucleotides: TGTGCCTGGAGACAGGGTGAAAACATTCAGTACTTC.

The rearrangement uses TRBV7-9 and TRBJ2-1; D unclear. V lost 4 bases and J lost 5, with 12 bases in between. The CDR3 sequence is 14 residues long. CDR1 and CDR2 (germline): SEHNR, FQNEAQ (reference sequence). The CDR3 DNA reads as TGTGCCAGCAGCTCGTCGGACGCTCACAATGAGCAGTTCTTC. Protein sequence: CASSSSDAHNEQFF.

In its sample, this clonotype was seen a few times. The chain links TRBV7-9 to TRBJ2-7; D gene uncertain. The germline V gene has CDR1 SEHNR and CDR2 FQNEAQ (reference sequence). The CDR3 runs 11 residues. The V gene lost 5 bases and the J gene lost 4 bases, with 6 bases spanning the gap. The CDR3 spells CASSPQYEQYF. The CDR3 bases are TGTGCCAGCAGCCCCCAGTACGAGCAGTACTTC. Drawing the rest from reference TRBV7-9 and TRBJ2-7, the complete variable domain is DTGVSQNPRHKITKRGQNVTFRCDPISEHNRLYWYRQTLGQGPEFLTYFQNEAQLEKSRLLSDRFSAERPKGSFSTLEIQRTEQGDSAMYLCASSPQYEQYFGPGTRLTVT.

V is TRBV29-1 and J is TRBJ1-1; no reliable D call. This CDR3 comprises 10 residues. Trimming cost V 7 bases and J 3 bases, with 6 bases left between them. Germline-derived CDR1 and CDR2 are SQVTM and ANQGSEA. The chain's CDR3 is CSGWDTEAFF. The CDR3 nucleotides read TGCAGCGGGTGGGACACTGAAGCTTTCTTT.

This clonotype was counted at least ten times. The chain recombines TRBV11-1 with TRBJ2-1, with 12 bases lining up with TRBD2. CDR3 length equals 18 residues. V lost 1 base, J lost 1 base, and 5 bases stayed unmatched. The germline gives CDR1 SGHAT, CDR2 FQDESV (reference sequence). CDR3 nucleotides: TGTGCCAGCAGCTTAGAGCTAGCGGGAGGGCCTTCCTACAATGAGCAGTTCTTC. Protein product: CASSLELAGGPSYNEQFF.